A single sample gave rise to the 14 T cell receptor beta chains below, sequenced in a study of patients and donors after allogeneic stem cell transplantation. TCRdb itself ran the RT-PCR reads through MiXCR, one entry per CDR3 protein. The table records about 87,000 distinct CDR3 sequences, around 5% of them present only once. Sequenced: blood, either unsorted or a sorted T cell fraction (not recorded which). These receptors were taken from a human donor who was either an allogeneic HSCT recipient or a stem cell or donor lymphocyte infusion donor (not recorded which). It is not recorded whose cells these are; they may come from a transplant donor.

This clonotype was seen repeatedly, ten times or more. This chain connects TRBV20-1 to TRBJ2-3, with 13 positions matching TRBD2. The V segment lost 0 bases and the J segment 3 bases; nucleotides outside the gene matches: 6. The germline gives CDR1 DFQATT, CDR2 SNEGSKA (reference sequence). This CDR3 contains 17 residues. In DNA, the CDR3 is TGCAGTGCTAGAGATCGGACTAGCGGGAGCCTTACAGATACGCAGTATTTT. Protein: CSARDRTSGSLTDTQYF.

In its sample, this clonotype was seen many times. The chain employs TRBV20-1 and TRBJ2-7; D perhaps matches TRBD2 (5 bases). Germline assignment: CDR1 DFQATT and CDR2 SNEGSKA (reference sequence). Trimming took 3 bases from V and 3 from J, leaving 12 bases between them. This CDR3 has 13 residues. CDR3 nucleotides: TGCAGTGCTAGCCCCGATGGGAGCTACGAGCAGTACTTC. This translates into CSASPDGSYEQYF.

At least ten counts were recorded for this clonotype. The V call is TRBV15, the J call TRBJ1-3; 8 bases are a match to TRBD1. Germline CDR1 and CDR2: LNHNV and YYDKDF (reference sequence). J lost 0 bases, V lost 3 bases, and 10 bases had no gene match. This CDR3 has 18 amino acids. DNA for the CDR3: TGTGCCACCAGCAGGGTGGTGACAGGGGCGGACTCTGGAAACACCATATATTTT. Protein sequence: CATSRVVTGADSGNTIYF.

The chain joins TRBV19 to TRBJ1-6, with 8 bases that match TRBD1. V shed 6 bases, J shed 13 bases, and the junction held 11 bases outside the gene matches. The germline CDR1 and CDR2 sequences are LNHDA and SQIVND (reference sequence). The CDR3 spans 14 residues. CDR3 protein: CASRLQGARSPLHF. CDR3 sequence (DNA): TGTGCCAGTAGACTGCAGGGGGCCCGTTCGCCCCTCCACTTT.

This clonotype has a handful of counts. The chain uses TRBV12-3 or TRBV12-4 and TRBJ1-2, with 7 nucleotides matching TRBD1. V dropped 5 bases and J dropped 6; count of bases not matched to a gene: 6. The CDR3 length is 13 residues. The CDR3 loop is CASSRGQNHGYTF. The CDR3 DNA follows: TGTGCCAGCAGTAGGGGACAGAACCATGGCTACACCTTC.

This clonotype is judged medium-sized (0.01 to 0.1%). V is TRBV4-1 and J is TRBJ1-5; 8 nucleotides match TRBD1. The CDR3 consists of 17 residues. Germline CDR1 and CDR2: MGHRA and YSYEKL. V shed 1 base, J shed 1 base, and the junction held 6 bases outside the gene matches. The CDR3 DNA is TGCGCCAGCAGCCAAGTTACAGGGGGAATCAGCAATCAGCCCCAGCATTTT. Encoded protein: CASSQVTGGISNQPQHF.

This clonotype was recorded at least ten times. The CDR3 sequence: CASSRDIQRGGTDTQYF. The CDR3 DNA reads as TGTGCCAGCAGCCGTGACATCCAGCGGGGGGGTACAGATACGCAGTATTTT. The chain carries TRBV12-3 or TRBV12-4 and TRBJ2-3; TRBD2 matches at 10 bases. This CDR3 is built from 17 residues. V gave up 6 bases and J gave up 3 bases; unmatched junction bases: 12.

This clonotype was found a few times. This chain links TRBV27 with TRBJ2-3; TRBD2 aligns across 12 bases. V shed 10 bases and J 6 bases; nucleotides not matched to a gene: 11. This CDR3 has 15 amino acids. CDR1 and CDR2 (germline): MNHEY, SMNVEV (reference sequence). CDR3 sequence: CATSRLAGEGDTQYF. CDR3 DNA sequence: TGTGCCACCTCCCGACTAGCGGGAGAGGGCGATACGCAGTATTTT.

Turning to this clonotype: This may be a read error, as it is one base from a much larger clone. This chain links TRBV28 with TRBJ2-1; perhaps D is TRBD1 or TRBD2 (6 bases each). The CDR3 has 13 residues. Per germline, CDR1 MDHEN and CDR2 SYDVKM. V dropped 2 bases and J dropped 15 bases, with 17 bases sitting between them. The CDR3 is CASSLAGGGGRFF. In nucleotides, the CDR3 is TGTGCCAGCAGTTTAGCCGGGGGCGGAGGGCGGTTCTTC. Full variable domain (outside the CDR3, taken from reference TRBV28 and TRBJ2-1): DVKVTQSSRYLVKRTGEKVFLECVQDMDHENMFWYRQDPGLGLRLIYFSYDVKMKEKGDIPEGYSVSREKKERFSLILESASTNQTSMYLCASSLAGGGGRFFGPGTRLTVL.

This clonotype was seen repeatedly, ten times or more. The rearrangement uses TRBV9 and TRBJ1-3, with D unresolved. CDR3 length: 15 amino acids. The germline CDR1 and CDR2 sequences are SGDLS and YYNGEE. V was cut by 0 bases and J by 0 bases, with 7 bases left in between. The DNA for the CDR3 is TGTGCCAGCAGCGTAGGGGTGGACTCTGGAAACACCATATATTTT. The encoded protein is CASSVGVDSGNTIYF. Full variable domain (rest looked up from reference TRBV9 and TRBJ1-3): DSGVTQTPKHLITATGQRVTLRCSPRSGDLSVYWYQQSLDQGLQFLIQYYNGEERAKGNILERFSAQQFPDLHSELNLSSLELGDSALYFCASSVGVDSGNTIYFGEGSWLTVV.

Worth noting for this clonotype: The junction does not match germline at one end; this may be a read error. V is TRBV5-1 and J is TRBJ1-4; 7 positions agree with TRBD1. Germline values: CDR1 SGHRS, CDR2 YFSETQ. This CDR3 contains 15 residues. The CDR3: CASSLGQGGNEKLFF. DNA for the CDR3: TGCGCCAGCAGCTTGGGACAGGGAGGAAATGAGAAACTGTTTTTT.

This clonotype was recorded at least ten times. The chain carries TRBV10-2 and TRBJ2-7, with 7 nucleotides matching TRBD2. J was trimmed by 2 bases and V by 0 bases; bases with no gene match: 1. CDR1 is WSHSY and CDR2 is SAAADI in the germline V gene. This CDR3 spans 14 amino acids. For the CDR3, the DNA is TGCGCCAGCAGTGAGTCGGGGAGGGCCTACGAGCAGTACTTC. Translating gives CASSESGRAYEQYF.

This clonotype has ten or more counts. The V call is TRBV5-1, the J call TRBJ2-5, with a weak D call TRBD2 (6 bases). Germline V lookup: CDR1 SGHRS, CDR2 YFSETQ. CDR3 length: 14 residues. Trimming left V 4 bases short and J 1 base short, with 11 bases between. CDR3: CASSPGSTQETQYF. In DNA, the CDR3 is TGCGCCAGCAGCCCCGGGAGCACCCAAGAGACCCAGTACTTC.

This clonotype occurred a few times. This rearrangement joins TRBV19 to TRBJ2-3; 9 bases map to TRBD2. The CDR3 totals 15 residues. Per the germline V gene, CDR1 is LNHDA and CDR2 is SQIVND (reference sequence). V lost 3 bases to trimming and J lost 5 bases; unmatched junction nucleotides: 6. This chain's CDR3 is CASSITSGRRDTQYF. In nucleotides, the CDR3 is TGTGCCAGTAGTATTACAAGCGGGAGGAGAGATACGCAGTATTTT.